This T cell receptor (beta chain) comes out of a study of cytomegalovirus exposure and HLA in healthy donors. Study conclusions and caveats: Among CMV-associated TCR beta chains, most appeared HLA-restricted in a later analysis. Accurate prediction of most subjects' HLA-A and HLA-B alleles from TCR beta sequences was reported.

This CDR3 contains 14 residues. The germline gives CDR1 GTSNPN, CDR2 SVGIG (reference sequence). V shed 4 bases and J 6 bases; nucleotides not matched to a gene: 11. PCR employed 60 Vbeta and 13 Jbeta primers. Per the authors' pipeline: The count from a later analysis was tens of millions of unique TCR beta chains, about 9.9 million of them shared. The method was immunoSEQ multiplex PCR; TCRdb's version includes in-frame clones alone and lacks a portion of them. V and J calls and clone size are those listed in that table; D and trimming were worked out from the DNA. The sample contains around 150,000 clones, around 79% of which appear only once. In its sample, this clone was seen once. Its antigen remains unidentified.

The V gene is TRBV30, the J gene TRBJ1-2, with TRBD1 matching over 7 bases. The specimen was PBMCs. The sequence came from a male donor in good health and CMV-seronegative. The CDR3 DNA is TGTGCCTGGACTGATGGACAGGTTCTTGATGGCTACACCTTC. Translated: CAWTDGQVLDGYTF.